This T cell receptor beta chain was obtained from a study of T cell repertoires in cytomegalovirus infection. For the study at large: Indications of both CMV infection and matching HLA type were provided by public TCR beta signatures.

One entry per CDR3 protein results from TCRdb running MiXCR on the reads. This sample yields 450,000 to 550,000 distinct CDR3 sequences, of which 16% are seen a single time; 24% belongs to the top ten. Germline V gene lookup returns CDR1 MNHEY and CDR2 SMNVEV (reference sequence). The germline V and J ends were trimmed by 5 bases and 0 bases, with 13 bases remaining between them. This CDR3 has 15 amino acids. This receptor was taken from a human donor in good health (CMV status not recorded). Some clones in this sample may be carry-over from other donors' samples. The sequenced sample was CD8+ T cells from PBMCs. The J gene is TRBJ1-1, the V gene TRBV27; a weak D match, TRBD1 (6 bases). CDR3 protein: CASSPRGGMNTEAFF. CDR3 nucleotide sequence: TGTGCCAGCAGTCCTAGGGGGGGAATGAACACTGAAGCTTTCTTT.